What follows are 11 T cell receptor beta chains derived from one specimen sequenced in a study of T cell responses to AZD1222 COVID-19 vaccine. Sequenced by immunoSEQ multiplex PCR; TCRdb stores in-frame clones only, minus some. Of approximately 110,000 clones listed, around nine tenths are singletons. The specimen was peripheral blood, collected 28 days after the second AZD1222 dose. These receptors originate from an adult who received the AZD1222 COVID-19 vaccine.

This rearrangement joins TRBV4-1 to TRBJ2-5; 10 bases match TRBD2. Germline CDR1 and CDR2: MGHRA and YSYEKL. CDR3 length: 18 residues. V lost 1 base to trimming and J lost 5 bases; unmatched junction nucleotides: 13. CDR3 DNA: TGCGCCAGCAGCCAAGTATCACTAGCGGGATCTAATCAGGAGACCCAGTACTTC. It translates to CASSQVSLAGSNQETQYF.

The chain combines TRBV5-1 with TRBJ1-1; no firm D call. Germline-derived CDR1 and CDR2 are SGHRS and YFSETQ. This CDR3 is built from 16 residues. Trimming took off 0 bases at V and 1 base at J, with 13 bases between the two ends. For the CDR3, the DNA is TGCGCCAGCAGCTTGGCCAGTACGGAGGAGAACACTGAAGCTTTCTTT. It codes for CASSLASTEENTEAFF.

The chain recombines TRBV5-1 with TRBJ2-3, with D possibly being TRBD2 (5 bases). With 7 bases removed from V and 2 bases from J, the gap between germline ends came to 11 bases. Germline V CDR1 and CDR2: SGHRS, YFSETQ. This CDR3 contains 13 residues. CDR3 sequence (DNA): TGCGCCAGCGGGATCGGGGACACAGATACGCAGTATTTT. This gives the protein CASGIGDTDTQYF.

This rearrangement joins TRBV9 to TRBJ1-6; possible D gene TRBD1, 6 bases. Trimming pared 3 bases from V and 7 bases from J, leaving 11 bases between. Germline CDR1 SGDLS, CDR2 YYNGEE. The CDR3 sequence is 14 residues long. DNA of the CDR3: TGTGCCAGCAGCGGTACAGGGAGGAATTCACCCCTCCACTTT. Protein sequence: CASSGTGRNSPLHF.

The gene calls are TRBV6-6 and TRBJ1-2; D perhaps matches TRBD1 (5 bases). This CDR3 is 14 amino acids long. Trimming took off 5 bases at V and 0 bases at J, with 10 bases between the two ends. From germline, CDR1 is MNHNY and CDR2 SVGAGI (reference sequence). CDR3 loop: CASSRDRSNYGYTF. The CDR3 region has the DNA TGTGCCAGCAGTCGTGACAGATCTAACTATGGCTACACCTTC.

The chain has TRBV18 and TRBJ1-5; 11 nucleotides line up with TRBD1. Germline assignment: CDR1 KGHSH and CDR2 LQKENI. CDR3 size: 17 residues. Trimming took 3 bases from V and 2 from J; bases not matched to a gene: 6. This CDR3 reads CASSPGQGVPGNQPQHF. The CDR3 nucleotides are TGTGCCAGCTCACCGGGACAGGGGGTGCCCGGCAATCAGCCCCAGCATTTT.

The chain uses TRBV2 and TRBJ1-2, with D possibly matching TRBD1 (6 bases). This CDR3 spans 14 amino acids. Looked up from germline, CDR1 is SNHLY and CDR2 is FYNNEI. V was trimmed by 6 bases and J by 3 bases, leaving 14 bases between them. CDR3 sequence reads: CASRVGGADYGYTF. In DNA form, the CDR3 reads TGTGCCAGCAGGGTGGGGGGCGCAGACTATGGCTACACCTTC.

The V call is TRBV18, the J call TRBJ2-2, with a possible D match to TRBD2 (5 bases). V was clipped by 2 bases and J by 2 bases, with 15 bases between them. Germline assignment: CDR1 KGHSH and CDR2 LQKENI. The length of the CDR3 is 17 residues. The CDR3 is CASSPESREINTGELFF. In DNA form, the CDR3 reads TGTGCCAGCTCACCAGAGTCCCGGGAAATTAACACCGGGGAGCTGTTTTTT.

This clone appeared once. V is TRBV4-2 and J is TRBJ2-1; the match to TRBD1 covers 9 bases. The CDR3 runs 16 residues. The V and J ends lost 1 base and 5 bases, in that order; junction bases with no gene match: 6. The germline V gene has CDR1 LGHNA and CDR2 YNFKEQ. CDR3 sequence reads: CASSQANRGRDNEQFF. DNA for the CDR3: TGTGCCAGCAGCCAAGCGAACAGGGGGCGGGACAATGAGCAGTTCTTC.

V is TRBV29-1 and J is TRBJ1-4, with TRBD1 matching 8 bases. V lost 6 bases to trimming and J lost 4 bases; unmatched junction nucleotides: 1. Germline values: CDR1 SQVTM, CDR2 ANQGSEA. The CDR3 sequence is 12 residues long. This CDR3 reads CSVGQGNEKLFF. The CDR3 coding sequence is TGCAGCGTCGGACAGGGTAATGAAAAACTGTTTTTT.

CDR3 DNA: TGTGCCAGCAGTGAAGGCTCAGGGGTACAGCCCCAGCATTTT. Protein product: CASSEGSGVQPQHF. The chain employs TRBV6-1 and TRBJ1-5; D is perhaps TRBD1 (6 bases). The CDR3 loop spans 14 amino acids. V was cut by 1 base and J by 7 bases, with 11 bases left in between. Germline-derived CDR1 and CDR2 are MNHNS and SASEGT.